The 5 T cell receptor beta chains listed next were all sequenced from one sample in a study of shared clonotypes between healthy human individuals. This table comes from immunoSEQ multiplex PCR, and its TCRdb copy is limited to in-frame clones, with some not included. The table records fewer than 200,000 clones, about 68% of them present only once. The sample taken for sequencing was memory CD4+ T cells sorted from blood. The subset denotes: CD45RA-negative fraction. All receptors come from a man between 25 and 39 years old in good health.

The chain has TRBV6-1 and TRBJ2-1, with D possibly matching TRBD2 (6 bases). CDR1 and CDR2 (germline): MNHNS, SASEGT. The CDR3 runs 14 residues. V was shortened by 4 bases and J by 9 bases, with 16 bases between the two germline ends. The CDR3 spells CASSGMTSLGEQFF. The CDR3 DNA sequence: TGTGCCAGCAGTGGCATGACTAGTCTCGGTGAGCAGTTCTTC.

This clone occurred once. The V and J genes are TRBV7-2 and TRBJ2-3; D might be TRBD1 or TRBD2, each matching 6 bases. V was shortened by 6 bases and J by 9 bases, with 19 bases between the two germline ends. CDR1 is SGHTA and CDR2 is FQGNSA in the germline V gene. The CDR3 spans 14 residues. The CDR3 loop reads CASRPTMGGVTQYF. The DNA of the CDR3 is TGTGCCAGCAGGCCGACCATGGGGGGCGTAACGCAGTATTTT.

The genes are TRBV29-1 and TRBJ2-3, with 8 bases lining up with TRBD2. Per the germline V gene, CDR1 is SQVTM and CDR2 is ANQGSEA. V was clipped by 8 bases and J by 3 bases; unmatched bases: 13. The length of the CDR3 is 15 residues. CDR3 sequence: CSLRGGTSDTDTQYF. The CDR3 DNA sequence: TGCAGCCTACGGGGGGGGACTAGTGATACAGATACGCAGTATTTT.

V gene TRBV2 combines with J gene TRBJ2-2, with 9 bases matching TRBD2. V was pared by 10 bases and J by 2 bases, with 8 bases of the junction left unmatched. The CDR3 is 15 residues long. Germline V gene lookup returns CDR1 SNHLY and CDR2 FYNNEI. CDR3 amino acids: CATVPGLANTGELFF. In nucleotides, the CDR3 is TGTGCCACCGTCCCGGGACTAGCAAACACCGGGGAGCTGTTTTTT.

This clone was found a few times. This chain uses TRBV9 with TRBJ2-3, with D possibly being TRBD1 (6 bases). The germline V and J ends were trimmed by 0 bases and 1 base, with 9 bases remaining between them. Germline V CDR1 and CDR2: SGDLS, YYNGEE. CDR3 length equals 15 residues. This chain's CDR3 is CASSVEAGGTDTQYF. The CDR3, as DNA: TGTGCCAGCAGCGTAGAGGCAGGGGGCACAGATACGCAGTATTTT.